The rows below give T cell receptor beta chains drawn from one sample of a study of T cells after yellow fever vaccination. TCRdb passed the 5' RACE reads through MiXCR, listing each CDR3 protein once. Among some 420,000 distinct CDR3 sequences, roughly 20% were seen once, and the ten largest hold over 15%. The sample consisted of PBMCs, taken before the yellow fever booster vaccination. Source of these receptors: a young man who received the YFV17D yellow fever vaccine. The CDR3 runs from the conserved cysteine through the conserved F or W. D genes are given only for firm matches. Only some rows state a clone size, as once, few, many or a class for expanded clones.

d_call: TRBD1
clone_size: many
j_call: TRBJ2-2
v_call: TRBV4-3
cdr3_aa: CASSSGQGFTGELFF
cdr3_nt: TGCGCCAGCAGCTCGGGACAGGGGTTCACCGGGGAGCTGTTTTTT

d_call: -
clone_size: -
j_call: TRBJ1-2
v_call: TRBV4-3
cdr3_aa: CASSRGGVYGYTF
cdr3_nt: TGCGCCAGCAGCCGCGGAGGGGTCTATGGCTACACCTTC

d_call: -
clone_size: many
j_call: TRBJ1-2
v_call: TRBV6-6
cdr3_aa: CASSEPGGYYGYTF
cdr3_nt: TGTGCCAGCAGTGAGCCCGGTGGATACTATGGCTACACCTTC

d_call: -
clone_size: -
j_call: TRBJ2-6
v_call: TRBV24-1
cdr3_aa: CATSEEGSGANVLTF
cdr3_nt: TGTGCCACCAGTGAGGAGGGTTCGGGGGCCAACGTCCTGACTTTC

d_call: -
clone_size: few
j_call: TRBJ1-1
v_call: TRBV12-3/TRBV12-4
cdr3_aa: CASSYIINTEAFF
cdr3_nt: TGTGCCAGCAGTTACATCATTAACACTGAAGCTTTCTTT

d_call: TRBD1
clone_size: -
j_call: TRBJ1-1
v_call: TRBV10-3
cdr3_aa: CAARQGNTEAFF
cdr3_nt: TGTGCCGCCAGACAGGGGAACACTGAAGCTTTCTTT

d_call: TRBD1
clone_size: -
j_call: TRBJ2-5
v_call: TRBV6-1
cdr3_aa: CAIRQGLRETQYF
cdr3_nt: TGTGCCATACGACAGGGTTTGCGGGAGACCCAGTACTTC

d_call: -
clone_size: -
j_call: TRBJ2-7
v_call: TRBV4-2
cdr3_aa: CASSQVLGEQYF
cdr3_nt: TGTGCCAGCAGCCAAGTGCTAGGTGAGCAGTACTTC

d_call: TRBD1
clone_size: -
j_call: TRBJ1-2
v_call: TRBV3-1
cdr3_aa: CASSRRTGGTYGYTF
cdr3_nt: TGTGCCAGCAGCCGACGGACAGGGGGCACCTATGGCTACACCTTC

d_call: -
clone_size: few
j_call: TRBJ2-3
v_call: TRBV29-1
cdr3_aa: CSVVAGESTDTQYF
cdr3_nt: TGCAGCGTTGTGGCAGGGGAAAGCACAGATACGCAGTATTTT

d_call: -
clone_size: -
j_call: TRBJ1-1
v_call: TRBV20-1
cdr3_aa: CSASQGTEAFF
cdr3_nt: TGCAGTGCCAGTCAGGGGACTGAAGCTTTCTTT